This T cell receptor beta chain originates from a study of graft-versus-host responses after intestinal transplantation. Across the study: Transplantation in recipients was multivisceral, liver-intestinal, or isolated intestinal. All recipients were given anti-thymocyte globulin induction, and tacrolimus and steroids were then administered for around three years.

A remark on this clone: No antigen is known for it.

General study findings and limits: HvG clone declines early post-transplant were associated with peak circulating GvH levels.

V lost 4 bases, J lost 5 bases, and 9 bases stayed unmatched. Germline-derived CDR1 and CDR2 are PRHDT and FYEKMQ (reference sequence). The CDR3 loop spans 15 amino acids. The protocol was immunoSEQ multiplex PCR, while the TCRdb copy is restricted to in-frame clones and leaves out a portion. The sample contains around 120,000 clones, about 95% of which appear only once. The chain is built from TRBV13 and TRBJ2-5; 8 nucleotides align to TRBD1. This TCR derives from a human donor who received an intestinal transplant. Sample: unstimulated CD8+ T cells sorted from spleen or lymph node cells, taken before intestinal transplant. The CDR3 spells CASSSQGAPGETQYF. The CDR3 bases are TGTGCCAGCAGCTCTCAGGGGGCGCCGGGGGAGACCCAGTACTTC.